This TCR beta chain comes out of a study of cytomegalovirus exposure and HLA in healthy donors (TCRdb year 2017). For the study in its entirety: According to an earlier analysis of 550 to 750 of the donors, about 179 million T cells yielded some 110 million unique TCR beta sequences and about 280 Gb of sequence data. A later genetic analysis took genome-wide SNP genotypes for about 55% of the 666 donors and used that subset as a discovery cohort. The number of typed donors differed by locus: roughly 629-630 for A, B, C, DRB1 and DQB1; 522 for DQA1; some 590 for DPA1; and about 470 for DPB1. Donor age, sex, ethnicity and CMV serostatus were collected together with the repertoire data. Of the 398 genotyped donors, 65% to 90% were placed in the genetic ancestry cluster associated with self-reported Caucasian donors. The study was designed to test whether signatures of past pathogen exposure could be identified by cataloging public T cell receptors. All discovery cohort repertoires had been generated using a single sequencing platform. Five DR-DQ haplotypes were handled as single units for association and clustering, since linkage in the cohort was strong. An earlier analysis of several hundred of the donors applied high-throughput TCR beta sequencing to assess whether each TCR beta V gene segment acted as functional or pseudogenic. High-throughput TCR immunosequencing, statistical association of individual TCRs with disease status, and machine learning were combined to predict cytomegalovirus infection status. The T cell repertoires of some 670 subjects were profiled by immunosequencing and related to cytomegalovirus serostatus. Both class I and class II loci were covered by HLA typing, at four-digit resolution. On average, roughly 240,000 unique TCR beta nucleotide sequences were sequenced per donor among about 400 genotyped donors of the cohort, with approximately 18% of those sequences being non-productive. A separate validation cohort of approximately 130 different subjects was used in addition to the 666-subject first cohort. An early release covering 550 to 650 HLA-typed donors comprised 250 to 350 gigabases of sequencing data and some 79 million unique TCR sequences. To study patterns of TCR occurrence, a later analysis re-analyzed previously published TCR beta repertoires from more than 550 donors and added high-resolution HLA genotyping. The later analysis used no new phenotypic data to find candidate immune exposures, relying instead on TCR beta sequences and their occurrence across donors. General findings and caveats noted by the study authors: Three of the identified cytomegalovirus-associated TCR beta chains were confirmed in vitro to be specific for cytomegalovirus antigens. The authors suggested that the approach could potentially be extended to other disease states and immunological phenotypes. Compared with the approximately 670-donor mean, donors in an Asian-associated ancestry cluster had fewer N-insertions in productive TCRs, according to a later genetic analysis. In the study, about 150 TCR beta chains were listed as associated with cytomegalovirus. Linkage disequilibrium might explain the correlated functional status among segregating V segments, but an unknown experimental factor could not be excluded. HLA typing was unavailable for some donors at each locus, so association tests used only the typed subset. Cytomegalovirus status was reported to be diagnosed by the classifier with high specificity and sensitivity in both the original and validation cohorts. Some IMGT-functional V segments, including TRBV6-2 and TRBV6-3, could not be told apart with the 87-base-pair reads, so those segments were excluded. A cluster of highly shared sequence variants was judged likely to be a technical artifact of the sequencing pipeline. A later analysis reported that several top co-occurrence clusters appeared linked to parvovirus B19, influenza, CMV and Epstein-Barr virus. Specific HLA alleles were associated with 16,951 TCR beta sequences at a false discovery rate of 0.05 in a later analysis. Most TCR sequences were observed very rarely across donors, whereas some public TCRs were present in many individuals. CMV serostatus was the only immune exposure information available for the cohort. Assigning TCR associations to individual alleles was difficult when HLA alleles, especially DR and DQ, strongly co-occurred. Roughly uniform sequencing depth across donors was assumed in presence/absence analyses, although this assumption may not hold. Most CMV-associated TCR beta chains appeared to be HLA-restricted in a later analysis, and the HLA associations seemed to be driven largely by CMV exposure. In this cohort, only TCR beta chains were sequenced, and detectable features were limited by the absence of alpha or paired-chain data. Compared with equally common non-associated chains, HLA-associated TCR beta chains in a later analysis were more clonally expanded and had lower generation probabilities. In a later analysis, TCR association rates were found to vary across HLA loci, with the most associated TCRs seen for DRB1 alleles and the fewest for HLA-C alleles. In an earlier analysis of about 600 of the donors, most TCR beta V segments appeared in productive rearrangements about 87% or about 30% of the time, broadly matching IMGT annotations. A further reported finding was that TCR beta sequences accurately predicted the HLA-A and HLA-B alleles for most subjects in the first cohort. A later genetic analysis associated a missense DCLRE1C variant with V-gene and J-gene trimming of TCR beta chains, and an independent cohort replicated the association. Because counts were too low, seventeen rarely observed V segments, including chromosome 9 orphons, were excluded from the earlier analysis of some 590 of the donors.

On this clone: Its specific antigen is unknown. The record has no base qualities; no much larger clone is one base away.

In total, roughly 710 healthy bone marrow donors made up the cohort. At the time of sampling, all cohort members were nominally healthy, though unrecorded immune exposures were likely present. The donor was CMV seronegative and belonged to the group of 350 or so seronegative cohort members. A peripheral blood sample was provided by each donor, and peripheral blood mononuclear cells were used for TCR beta sequencing. The Qiagen DNeasy Blood Extraction Kit was used to extract genomic DNA from the blood cell samples. The CDR3, cysteine through phenylalanine, is 14 amino acids long. Kept here is only the CDR3 DNA, which spans 42 bases and is read in frame from base 1. The CDR1 and CDR2 encoded by the germline V gene (reference sequence) are LNHDA and SQIVND. Deletion took 1 base off V and 1 base off J, with a span of 8 bases between the germline ends. The method was the immunoSEQ multiplex PCR assay. The multiplex PCR relied on a mix of 60 forward primers for TCR Vbeta segments and 13 reverse primers for TCR Jbeta segments. Amplification of the CDR3 region of rearranged TCR beta genes was performed with a multiplex PCR assay on genomic DNA. The Illumina HiSeq System was used to sequence the amplified TCR beta libraries as 87-base-pair reads. Concerning the study's data processing: A later analysis counted approximately 74 million unique TCR beta chains across the 670 or so repertoires, and approximately 11 million of these chains were shared by at least two donors. Raw reads were error-corrected and collapsed into unique sequences with a nearest-neighbor algorithm that merged closely related sequences to remove PCR and sequencing errors. To assign V, D and J gene segments, CDR3 sequences were aligned to IMGT reference sequences. For a sequence to be retained, a match of at least six nucleotides to both a V gene segment and a J gene segment was required. A rearrangement was called productive if the CDR3 had no stop codons and remained in frame with V and J, and every other rearrangement was called non-productive. Following IMGT convention, CDR3 was defined as the stretch from the second conserved V-encoded cysteine to the conserved J-encoded phenylalanine. The earlier analysis of some 580 of the donors excluded any sequence lacking an unambiguous match to a single V gene segment. An earlier analysis of fewer than 650 of the donors classified V segments as functional when productive rearrangements were above 56.7% and as segregating when the standard deviation between donors was above 5%. A statistical classification framework was developed to diagnose cytomegalovirus status using the catalog of TCR beta chain sequences. V and J gene assignment, in a later analysis, came from comparing TCR nucleotide sequences with IMGT/GENE-DB human TR gene sequences. The TCRdist pipeline was used in a later analysis to assign CDR3 sequences and most-parsimonious VDJ recombination scenarios. In a later analysis, every TCR beta chain was defined by the combination of its CDR3 amino acid sequence and its V-gene family, and reads without a unique V-gene family were dropped. In a later analysis, 500 to 700 highly shared, low-generation-probability nucleotide sequences were removed to address suspected cross-contamination and a sequencing artifact. For each public chain, a later analysis derived a clonal expansion index from normalized ranks of inferred template counts within each repertoire. In a later analysis, generation probabilities were computed with a VDJ recombination model fitted to out-of-frame rearrangements, and the resulting probabilities were checked against IGoR. In a later analysis, hypergeometric tests were used to score TCR-TCR, TCR-HLA and TCR-CMV co-occurrence, with a repertoire-size bias correction applied to TCR pairs. In a later analysis, false discovery rates were estimated by permuting HLA or CMV assignments 20 times. In a later analysis, co-occurring TCRs were grouped using DBSCAN, and TCRdist sequence similarity was added for clustering within HLA-allele-positive subsets. Repertoires with fewer than 30,000 or more than 120,000 public chains were left out of co-occurrence clustering, as were a few repertoires with anomalous nucleotide sharing. Held by TCRdb, this immuneACCESS table contains in-frame sequences only and omits some clones. Under half of the omission traces to an unresolved V gene where checked; the cause of the rest is unknown. D and trimming come from the DNA, and the V and J calls and clone size come from that table. The sample profile shows about 94,000 clones; roughly three quarters of them were found once. Jointly, the top ten make up approximately 0.8% of the sample.

Sequencing was done on a sample of PBMCs. The source of this sequence is an older woman in good health and CMV-seronegative. Here the chain combines TRBV19 and TRBJ2-7, with TRBD1 as a weak D call on 5 bases. Here is the DNA: TGTGCCAGTAGTATAGTAGGGGCTTCCTACGAGCAGTACTTC. This codes for CASSIVGASYEQYF.